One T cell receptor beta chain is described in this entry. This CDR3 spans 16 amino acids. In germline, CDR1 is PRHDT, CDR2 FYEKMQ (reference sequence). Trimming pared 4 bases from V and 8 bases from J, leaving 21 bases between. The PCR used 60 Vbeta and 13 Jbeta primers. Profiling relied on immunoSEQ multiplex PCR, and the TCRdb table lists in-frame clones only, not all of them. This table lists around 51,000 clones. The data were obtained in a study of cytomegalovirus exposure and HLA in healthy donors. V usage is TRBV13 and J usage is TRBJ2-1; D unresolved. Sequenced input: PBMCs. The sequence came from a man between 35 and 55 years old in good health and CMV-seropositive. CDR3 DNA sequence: TGTGCCAGCAGCTCGAACAGCCAGCCACAACGCGATGAGCAGTTCTTC. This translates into CASSSNSQPQRDEQFF.